This record covers a single TCR beta chain. This clonotype came up many times. Its specific antigen is unknown. The sample holds no much larger clone one base away, and base qualities are not on file. These data originate in a study of Graves' ophthalmopathy and Graves' hyperthyroidism (dated by TCRdb to about 2018). Background for the entire study: Peripheral blood was collected before any treatment was given, at the time of initial diagnosis. To explore V-J signatures that separate ophthalmopathy from hyperthyroidism, a discovery set of around 97 patients was enrolled, consisting of about 43 with ophthalmopathy and around 57 with stable hyperthyroidism. For independent validation, a separate cohort was made up of approximately 18 hyperthyroidism patients plus 17 patients who later progressed from hyperthyroidism to ophthalmopathy. In several hyperthyroidism patients, the T-cell repertoire of thyroid tissue was compared with the T-cell repertoire of blood. In total, around 130 blood samples were TCR-sequenced: 43 ophthalmopathy, 80 or so hyperthyroidism and approximately 17 hyperthyroidism-to-ophthalmopathy patients. The study used signatures of the TCR beta repertoire to tell Graves' ophthalmopathy apart from Graves' hyperthyroidism and to predict which patients would progress to ophthalmopathy. Following sample collection, hyperthyroidism patients were given methimazole at a starting dose of 30 mg daily, and ophthalmopathy patients were given high-dose intravenous methylprednisolone. The 100 discovery patients were randomly split 7:3 into training and test sets. Study-wide findings and limitations: The 13-signature model separated ophthalmopathy from stable hyperthyroidism with roughly 89% sensitivity and roughly 84% specificity in cross-validation, and 80%/75% in the test set. In validation, the model predicted ophthalmopathy progression with about 70% sensitivity and around 72% specificity; 12 predicted patients were CT-confirmed with GO in a median of roughly 6.8 months. Most expanded thyroid clonotypes with a frequency above 0.001 also appeared in blood, which suggests that blood repertoires may reflect the immune response in the thyroid. No statistical method was used to predetermine the sample size, and group allocation was not hidden from the investigators.

The germline V gene yields SNHLY for CDR1 and FYNNEI for CDR2. The trim is 3 bases for V and 6 bases for J, with a gap of 9 bases between the germline ends. Taken from cysteine to phenylalanine, the CDR3 has 14 residues. Solely the CDR3 DNA is kept, with 42 bases framed from the first base. TCR beta CDR3 regions were amplified from RNA transcripts for repertoire sequencing. A first-round RT-PCR used HTBI primers with the Qiagen OneStep RT-PCR kit, followed by a second-round multiplex PCR, size selection and purification. The libraries underwent paired-end sequencing with 100 bp reads on an Illumina HiSeq2000. From the authors' description of their analysis: SOAPnuke was used to process the reads, throwing out any read that had adapters, had uncalled bases, had a mean Phred below 15, or lacked an exact constant-primer or identifier match. COPE v1.2.5 was used to merge high-quality paired reads. Unique nucleotide sequences were defined as clonotypes and aligned to IMGT TRB V, D and J references using MiTCR v1.1. The analysis was limited to V-J combinations with a frequency above 0.0001, which together covered 99.2% of repertoires. For each V-J combination, a TCR clonal expansion and chaos score was defined as the ratio of F50 clonal expansion to chaos observed in the TCRdist matrix. Features were reduced by Welch's t-statistics and random forest to over 10 V-J combinations, which fed a naive Bayes classifier. The Morisita-Horn index was used to measure how similar the thyroid and blood repertoires were. TCRdb redid the processing of the public reads, applying fastp at Q25 and MiXCR, and retained in-frame beta chains. Rows matching on CDR3 protein sequence are summarized as one entry with the most common DNA and genes. Clone size and V and J calls follow TCRdb, not the original study. The sample contains about 620,000 distinct CDR3 sequences, 22% of them found a single time. Of the sample, approximately 7% is held by the ten largest clones.

A patient counted as having stable hyperthyroidism if there was no progression to ophthalmopathy within 18 months of follow-up. The hyperthyroidism patients were 18 to 65 years old and newly diagnosed, with a disease duration of less than 2 months. Patients with other autoimmune diseases, uncontrolled infections, pregnancy or lactation were excluded. Diagnosis was based on clinical symptoms, serum thyroxine, TRAb, thyroid ultrasound and orbital computed tomography. Using Ficoll-Paque density gradient centrifugation, PBMCs were isolated from 10 ml of fresh peripheral blood. Trizol reagent was used to extract the total RNA, and its quality was then checked on an Agilent 2100 Bioanalyzer.

Sequenced input: peripheral blood. This sequence originates from a woman between 18 and 30 years old with stable Graves' hyperthyroidism. Some clones in this sample may be carry-over from other donors' samples. Donor details come from another sample of the same person, matched by shared clones. The chain couples TRBV2 to TRBJ1-6; TRBD1 could be the D gene, as 6 bases match. The DNA reads TGTGCCAGCAGTGACAGGGGTGGTAATTCACCCCTCCACTTT. This translates into CASSDRGGNSPLHF.